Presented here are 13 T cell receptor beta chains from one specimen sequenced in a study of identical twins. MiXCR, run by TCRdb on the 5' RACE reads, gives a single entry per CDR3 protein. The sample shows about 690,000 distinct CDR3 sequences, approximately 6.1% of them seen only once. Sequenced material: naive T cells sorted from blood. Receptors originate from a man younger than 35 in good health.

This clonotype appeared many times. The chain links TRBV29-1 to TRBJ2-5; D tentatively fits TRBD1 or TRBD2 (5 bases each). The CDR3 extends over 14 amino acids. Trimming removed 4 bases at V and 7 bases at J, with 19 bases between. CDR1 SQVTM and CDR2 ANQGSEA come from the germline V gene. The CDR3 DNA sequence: TGCAGCGTTGTTTGGGACGGGATGAGGGGGACCCAGTACTTC. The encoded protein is CSVVWDGMRGTQYF.

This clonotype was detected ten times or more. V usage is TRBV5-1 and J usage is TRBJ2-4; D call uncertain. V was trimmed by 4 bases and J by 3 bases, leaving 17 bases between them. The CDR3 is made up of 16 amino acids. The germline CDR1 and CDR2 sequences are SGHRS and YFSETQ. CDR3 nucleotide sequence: TGCGCCAGCAGCCCCCCTGTAGGCGACCACAAAAACATTCAGTACTTC. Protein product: CASSPPVGDHKNIQYF.

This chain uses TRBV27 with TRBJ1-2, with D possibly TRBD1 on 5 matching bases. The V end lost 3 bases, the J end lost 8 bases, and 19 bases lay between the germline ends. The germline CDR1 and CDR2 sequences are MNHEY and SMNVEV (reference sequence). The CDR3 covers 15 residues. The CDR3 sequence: CASSLVTGNPGGYTF. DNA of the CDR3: TGTGCCAGCAGTTTGGTAACAGGCAACCCGGGGGGCTACACCTTC.

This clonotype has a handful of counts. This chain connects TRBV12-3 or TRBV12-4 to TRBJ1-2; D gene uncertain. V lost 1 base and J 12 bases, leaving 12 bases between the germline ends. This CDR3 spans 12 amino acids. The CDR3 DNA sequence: TGTGCCAGCAGTTTAGGCCCGTTGAGCGACACCTTC. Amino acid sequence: CASSLGPLSDTF.

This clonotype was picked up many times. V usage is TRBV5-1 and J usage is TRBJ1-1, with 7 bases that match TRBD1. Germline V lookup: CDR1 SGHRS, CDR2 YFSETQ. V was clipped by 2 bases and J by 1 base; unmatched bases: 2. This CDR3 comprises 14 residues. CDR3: CASSFRDRNTEAFF. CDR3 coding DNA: TGCGCCAGCAGCTTCCGGGACAGGAACACTGAAGCTTTCTTT. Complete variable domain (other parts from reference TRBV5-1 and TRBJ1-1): KAGVTQTPRYLIKTRGQQVTLSCSPISGHRSVSWYQQTPGQGLQFLFEYFSETQRNKGNFPGRFSGRQFSNSRSEMNVSTLELGDSALYLCASSFRDRNTEAFFGQGTRLTVV.

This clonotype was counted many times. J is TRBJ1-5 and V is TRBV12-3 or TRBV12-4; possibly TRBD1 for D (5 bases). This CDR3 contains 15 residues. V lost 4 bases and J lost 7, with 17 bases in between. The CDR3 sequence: CASSSRQGARQPQHF. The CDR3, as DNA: TGTGCCAGCAGTTCCCGACAAGGGGCGAGACAGCCCCAGCATTTT.

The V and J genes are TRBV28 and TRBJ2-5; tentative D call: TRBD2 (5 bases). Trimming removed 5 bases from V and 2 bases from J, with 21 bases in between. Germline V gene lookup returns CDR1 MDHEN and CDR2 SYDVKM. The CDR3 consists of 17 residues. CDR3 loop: CASSPHQAESGQETQYF. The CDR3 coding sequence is TGTGCCAGCAGTCCTCACCAAGCCGAAAGCGGACAAGAGACCCAGTACTTC.

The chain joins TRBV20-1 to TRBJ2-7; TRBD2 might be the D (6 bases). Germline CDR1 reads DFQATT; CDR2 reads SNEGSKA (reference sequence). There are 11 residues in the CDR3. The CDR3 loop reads CRAGSGHEQYF. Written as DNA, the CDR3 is TGCAGGGCCGGGAGTGGCCACGAGCAGTACTTC.

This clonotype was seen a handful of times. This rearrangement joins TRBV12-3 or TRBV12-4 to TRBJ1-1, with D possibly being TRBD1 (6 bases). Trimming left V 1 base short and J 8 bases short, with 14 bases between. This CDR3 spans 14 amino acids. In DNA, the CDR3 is TGTGCCAGCAGTTTAGGGGGGCTGGGGTTGGAAGCTTTCTTT. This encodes CASSLGGLGLEAFF.

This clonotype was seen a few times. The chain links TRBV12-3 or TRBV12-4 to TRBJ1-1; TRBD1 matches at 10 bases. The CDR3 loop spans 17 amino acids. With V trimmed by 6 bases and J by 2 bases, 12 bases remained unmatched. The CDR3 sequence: CASRDTKRTGGNTEAFF. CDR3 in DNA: TGTGCCAGCAGAGACACGAAAAGGACAGGGGGTAACACTGAAGCTTTCTTT.

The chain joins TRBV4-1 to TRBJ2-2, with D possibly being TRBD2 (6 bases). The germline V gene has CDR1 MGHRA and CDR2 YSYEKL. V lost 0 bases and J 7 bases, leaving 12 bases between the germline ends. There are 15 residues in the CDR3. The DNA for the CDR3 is TGCGCCAGCAGCCAAGATACCCGCGGGAACGGGGAGCTGTTTTTT. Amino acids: CASSQDTRGNGELFF.

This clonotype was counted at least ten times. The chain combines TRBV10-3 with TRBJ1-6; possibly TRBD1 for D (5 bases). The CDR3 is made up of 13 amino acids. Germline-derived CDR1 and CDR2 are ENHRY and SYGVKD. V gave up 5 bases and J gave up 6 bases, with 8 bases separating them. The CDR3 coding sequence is TGTGCCATCAGTCAGGGAGTTAATTCACCCCTCCACTTT. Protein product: CAISQGVNSPLHF.

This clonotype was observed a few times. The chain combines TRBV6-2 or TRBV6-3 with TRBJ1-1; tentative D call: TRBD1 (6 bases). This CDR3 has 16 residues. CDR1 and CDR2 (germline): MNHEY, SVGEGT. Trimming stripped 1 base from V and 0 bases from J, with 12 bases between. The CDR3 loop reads CASSYFSGQLNTEAFF. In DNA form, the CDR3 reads TGTGCCAGCAGTTACTTTTCGGGACAACTGAACACTGAAGCTTTCTTT.